This TCR beta chain is from a study of CD8 T cells in ankylosing spondylitis. Researchers built TCR beta libraries using quantitative 5'-RACE with molecular barcodes. TCRdb redid the calling of the 5' RACE reads with MiXCR, one entry per CDR3 protein. This sample has hundreds of thousands of distinct CDR3 sequences, with around 8% found just once. Study conclusions and caveats: It appeared that ankylosing spondylitis blood was characterized by a TCR beta motif of seven or eight highly homologous variants.

The table lists this clonotype with a few counts. No antigen is known for it. Sequenced material: blood, either unsorted or a sorted T cell fraction (not recorded which). The origin of this receptor is a female donor with ankylosing spondylitis or in good health (not recorded which).

CDR3 amino acids: CASSLGRDQHTQYF. The CDR3 nucleotides read TGTGCCAGCAGCTTAGGCCGGGACCAACATACGCAGTATTTT. This chain joins TRBV11-2 and TRBJ2-3; possibly TRBD1 or TRBD2 for D (5 bases each). V dropped 1 base and J dropped 7 bases, with 12 bases sitting between them. CDR1 is SGHAT, CDR2 FQNNGV, per germline. This CDR3 has 14 amino acids.